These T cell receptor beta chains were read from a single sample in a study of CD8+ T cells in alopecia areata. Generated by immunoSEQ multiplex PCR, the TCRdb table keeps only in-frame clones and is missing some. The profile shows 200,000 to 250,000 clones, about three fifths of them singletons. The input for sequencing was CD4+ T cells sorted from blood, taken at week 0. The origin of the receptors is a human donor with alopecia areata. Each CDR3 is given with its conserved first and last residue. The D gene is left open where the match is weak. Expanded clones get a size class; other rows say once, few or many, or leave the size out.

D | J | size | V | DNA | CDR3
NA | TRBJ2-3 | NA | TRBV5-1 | TGCGCCAGCAGCCCTGACTACACAGATACGCAGTATTTT | CASSPDYTDTQYF
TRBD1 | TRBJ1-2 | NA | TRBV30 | TGTGCCTGGAGGACAGGGGGCTATGGCTACACCTTC | CAWRTGGYGYTF
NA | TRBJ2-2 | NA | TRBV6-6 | TGTGCCAGCAGTAACCGGGACGGCAGAGGGACCGGGGAGCTGTTTTTT | CASSNRDGRGTGELFF
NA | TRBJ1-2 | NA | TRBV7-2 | TGTGCCAGCAGCTTAGACCCTAACTATGGCTACACCTTC | CASSLDPNYGYTF
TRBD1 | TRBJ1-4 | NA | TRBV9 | TGTGCCAGCAGCGTAGGTCCAGGGGGATGGGGTGAAAAACTGTTTTTT | CASSVGPGGWGEKLFF
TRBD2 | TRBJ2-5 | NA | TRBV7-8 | TGTGCCAGCAGCCTATCTAGCGGGCCCGGGGAGACCCAGTACTTC | CASSLSSGPGETQYF
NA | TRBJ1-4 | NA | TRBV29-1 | TGCAGCGTTGAACAGGGAGGGCTGTTTTTT | CSVEQGGLFF
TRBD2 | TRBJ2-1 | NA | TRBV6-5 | TGTGCCAGCAGCGTAGCGGGATCCTACAATGAGCAGTTCTTC | CASSVAGSYNEQFF
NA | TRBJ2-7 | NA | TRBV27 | TGTGCCAGCAGTTTAGAGCGGGCGGCCTACGAGCAGTACTTC | CASSLERAAYEQYF
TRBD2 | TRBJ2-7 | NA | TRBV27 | TGTGCCAGCAGTTTCCCCGGACTAGAGGGGTACGAGCAGTACTTC | CASSFPGLEGYEQYF
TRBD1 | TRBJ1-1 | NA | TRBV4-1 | TGCGCCAGCAGCCAAGATAGGGACAGGGCGGTGGTGAGCACTGAAGCTTTCTTT | CASSQDRDRAVVSTEAFF
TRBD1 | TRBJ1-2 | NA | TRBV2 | TGTGCCAGCATCCTTGAACTGACAGGGGGCGACTATGGCTACACCTTC | CASILELTGGDYGYTF
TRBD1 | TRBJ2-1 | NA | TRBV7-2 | TGTGCCAGCAGCTTGGGACAGGGCTCCTACAATGAGCAGTTCTTC | CASSLGQGSYNEQFF
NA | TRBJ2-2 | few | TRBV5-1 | TGCGCCAGCAGCTATGGGGGCTCGAACACCGGGGAGCTGTTTTTT | CASSYGGSNTGELFF
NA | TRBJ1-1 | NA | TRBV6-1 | TGTGCCAGCAGACTACAGTTGAACACTGAAGCTTTCTTT | CASRLQLNTEAFF
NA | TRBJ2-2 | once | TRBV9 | TGTGCCAGCAGCGTTTTCAACACCGGGGAGCTGTTTTTT | CASSVFNTGELFF
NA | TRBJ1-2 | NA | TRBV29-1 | TGCAGCGTTGAAGACCCGTGGGGCGGGGATGGCTACACCTTC | CSVEDPWGGDGYTF
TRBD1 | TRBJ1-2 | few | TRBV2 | TGTGCCAGCAGTGGGGACAGGGAGTATGGCTACACCTTC | CASSGDREYGYTF
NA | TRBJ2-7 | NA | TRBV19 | TGTGCCAGTAGTCCGAGGGCCCAGGCGGACGAGCAGTACTTC | CASSPRAQADEQYF
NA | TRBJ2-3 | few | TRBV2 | TGTGCCAGCTCCTCGACCCAGACTGCGCAGTATTTT | CASSSTQTAQYF
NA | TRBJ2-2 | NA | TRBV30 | TGTGCCTGGGGACACACCGGGGAGCTGTTTTTT | CAWGHTGELFF
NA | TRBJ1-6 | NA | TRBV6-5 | TGTGCCAGCAGTCGGACGGAGCCTAACGATTCACCCCTCCACTTT | CASSRTEPNDSPLHF
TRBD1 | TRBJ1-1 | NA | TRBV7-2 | TGTGCCAGCAGCGCACAGGGGGCTTTTAGCACTGAAGCTTTCTTT | CASSAQGAFSTEAFF
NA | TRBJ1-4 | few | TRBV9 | TGTGCCAGCAGCGTGAGACGCCAGGGGTTTTTT | CASSVRRQGFF
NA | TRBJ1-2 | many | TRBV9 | TGTGCCAGCAGCGCCAACACCTTGATGGGTGGCTACACCTTC | CASSANTLMGGYTF
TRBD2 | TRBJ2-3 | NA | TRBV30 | TGTGCCTGGAGTGACCCCTATTGGGGGGGATCCGGAGATACGCAGTATTTT | CAWSDPYWGGSGDTQYF
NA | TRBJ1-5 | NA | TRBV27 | TGTGCCAGCAGTTTAGTCGGGGATCAGCCCCAGCATTTT | CASSLVGDQPQHF